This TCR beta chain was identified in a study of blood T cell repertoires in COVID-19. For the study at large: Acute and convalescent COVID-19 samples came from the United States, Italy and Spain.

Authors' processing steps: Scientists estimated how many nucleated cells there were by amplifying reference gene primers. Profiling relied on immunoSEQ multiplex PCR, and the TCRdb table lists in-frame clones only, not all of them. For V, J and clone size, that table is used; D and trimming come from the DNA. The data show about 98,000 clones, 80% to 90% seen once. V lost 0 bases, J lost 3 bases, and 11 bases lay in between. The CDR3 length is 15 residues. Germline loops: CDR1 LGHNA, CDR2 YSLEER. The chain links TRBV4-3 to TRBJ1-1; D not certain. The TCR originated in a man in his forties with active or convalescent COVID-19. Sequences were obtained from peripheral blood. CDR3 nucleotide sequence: TGCGCCAGCAGCCAAGACGGGAGTCTGGACACTGAAGCTTTCTTT. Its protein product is CASSQDGSLDTEAFF.